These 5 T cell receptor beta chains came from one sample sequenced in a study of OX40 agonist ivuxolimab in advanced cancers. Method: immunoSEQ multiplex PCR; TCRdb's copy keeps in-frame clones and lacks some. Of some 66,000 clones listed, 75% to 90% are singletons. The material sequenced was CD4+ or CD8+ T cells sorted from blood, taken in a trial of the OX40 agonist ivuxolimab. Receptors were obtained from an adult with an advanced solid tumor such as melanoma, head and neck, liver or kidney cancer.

The CDR3 region has the DNA TGTGCCACCCAGGACACGCGATCGGGCTATGGCTACACCTTC. Encoded protein: CATQDTRSGYGYTF. The V and J genes are TRBV10-3 and TRBJ1-2; D may be TRBD1 (5 bases). The CDR3 has 14 residues. Trimming left V 10 bases short and J 4 bases short, with 19 bases between. The germline CDR1 and CDR2 sequences are ENHRY and SYGVKD.

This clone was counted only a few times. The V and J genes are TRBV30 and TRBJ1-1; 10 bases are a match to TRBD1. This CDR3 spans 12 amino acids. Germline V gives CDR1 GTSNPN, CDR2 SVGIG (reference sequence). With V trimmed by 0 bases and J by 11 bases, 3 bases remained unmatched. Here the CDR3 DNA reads TGTGCCTGGAGTGTTAGGACAGGGGGGGCTTTCTTT. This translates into CAWSVRTGGAFF.

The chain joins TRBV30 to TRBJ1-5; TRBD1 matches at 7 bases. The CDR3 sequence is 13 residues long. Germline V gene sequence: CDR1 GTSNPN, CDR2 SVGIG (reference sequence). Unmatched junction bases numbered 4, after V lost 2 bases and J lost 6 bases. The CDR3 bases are TGTGCCTGGAGTATCGGGACAGCTCAGCCCCAGCATTTT. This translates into CAWSIGTAQPQHF.

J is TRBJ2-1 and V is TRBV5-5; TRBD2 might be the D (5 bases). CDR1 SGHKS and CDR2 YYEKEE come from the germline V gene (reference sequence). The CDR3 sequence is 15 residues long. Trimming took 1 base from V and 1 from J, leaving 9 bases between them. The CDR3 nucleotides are TGTGCCAGCAGCTTGCTGGGAGAATCCTACAATGAGCAGTTCTTC. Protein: CASSLLGESYNEQFF.

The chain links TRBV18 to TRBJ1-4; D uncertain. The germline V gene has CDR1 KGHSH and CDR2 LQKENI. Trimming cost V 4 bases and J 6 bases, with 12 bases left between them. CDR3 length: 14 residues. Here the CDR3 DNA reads TGTGCCAGCTCACGGCGGCCATCGGATGAAAAACTGTTTTTT. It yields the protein CASSRRPSDEKLFF.